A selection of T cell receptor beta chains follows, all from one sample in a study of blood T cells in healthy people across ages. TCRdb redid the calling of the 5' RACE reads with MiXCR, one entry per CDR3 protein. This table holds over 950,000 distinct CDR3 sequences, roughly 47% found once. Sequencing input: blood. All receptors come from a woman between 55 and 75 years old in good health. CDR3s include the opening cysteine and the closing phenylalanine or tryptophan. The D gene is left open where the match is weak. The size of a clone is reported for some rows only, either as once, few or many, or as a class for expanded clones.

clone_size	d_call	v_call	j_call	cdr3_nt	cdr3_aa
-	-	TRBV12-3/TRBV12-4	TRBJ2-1	TGTGCCAGCAGTTTATTATCCCATGAGCAGTTCTTC	CASSLLSHEQFF
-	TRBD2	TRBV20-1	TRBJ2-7	TGCAGTGCTAGAGATCTAAAAAGGGGAGCGGGAGTGGGGGCCCGCGAGCAGTACTTC	CSARDLKRGAGVGAREQYF
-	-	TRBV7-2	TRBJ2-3	TGTGCCAGCAGCTTAGAGGGAGGGGGCGCCGCAGATACGCAGTATTTT	CASSLEGGGAADTQYF
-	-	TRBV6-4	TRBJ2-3	TGTGCCAGCAGTGAGGGCGGGCACGGGACAGATACGCAGTATTTT	CASSEGGHGTDTQYF
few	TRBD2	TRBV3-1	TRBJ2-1	TGTGCCAGCAGCCAAGGACTAGCGGGCGGGGGGGGCAACAATGAGCAGTTCTTC	CASSQGLAGGGGNNEQFF
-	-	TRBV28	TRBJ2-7	TGTGCCAGCAGTTTAGGGGTAGCGGTACTCTCCTACGAGCAGTACTTC	CASSLGVAVLSYEQYF
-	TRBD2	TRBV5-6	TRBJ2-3	TGTGCCAGCAGCCGGCGACTAGCGGGGCCAGATACGCAGTATTTT	CASSRRLAGPDTQYF
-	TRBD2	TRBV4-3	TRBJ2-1	TGCGCCAGCAGCCGCGGACTAGCGCAACTCGAGCAGTTCTTC	CASSRGLAQLEQFF
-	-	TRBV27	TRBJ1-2	TGTGCCAGCAGTTTACGGGGCGGAGTATCTAACTATGGCTACACCTTC	CASSLRGGVSNYGYTF
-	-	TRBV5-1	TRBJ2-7	TGCGCCAGCAGCTTGAGTCGTGAGGATTTCTACGAGCAGTACTTC	CASSLSREDFYEQYF
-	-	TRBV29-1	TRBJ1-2	TGCAGCGTTGAATTTGGTTTCCCCTATGGCTACACCTTC	CSVEFGFPYGYTF
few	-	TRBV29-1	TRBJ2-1	TGCAGCGTTGCTCTAGGAGCCTACAATGAGCAGTTCTTC	CSVALGAYNEQFF
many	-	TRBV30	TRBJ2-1	TGTGCCTGGAGTGGGGGACTGGGGGACAATGAGCAGTTCTTC	CAWSGGLGDNEQFF
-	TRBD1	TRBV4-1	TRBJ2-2	TGCGCCAGCAGCCATGAAACCGGGACAGGGGTCCAGGAGCTGTTTTTT	CASSHETGTGVQELFF
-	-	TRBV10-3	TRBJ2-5	TGTGCCATCAGTGAGTCGATTGGGCCCCAGTACTTC	CAISESIGPQYF
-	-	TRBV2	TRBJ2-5	TGTGCCAGCACCTGGGGGGCCTCCCAAGAGACCCAGTACTTC	CASTWGASQETQYF
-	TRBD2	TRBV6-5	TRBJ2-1	TGTGCCAGCAGTTACTCGAATCGACTAGCGGGCTACAATGAGCAGTTCTTC	CASSYSNRLAGYNEQFF
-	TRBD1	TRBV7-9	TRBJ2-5	TGTGCCAGCAGCGGAAGAGAGGGGGCCCGAGCCCAAGAGACCCAGTACTTC	CASSGREGARAQETQYF
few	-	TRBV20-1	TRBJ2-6	TGCAGTGCTAGAGATACAATCTCTGGGGCCAACGTCCTGACTTTC	CSARDTISGANVLTF
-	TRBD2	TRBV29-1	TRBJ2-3	TGCAGCGTTTCGGTTCGTGGCCGGGCTAGAGCGGGAGTAACAGATACGGAGTATTTT	CSVSVRGRARAGVTDTEYF
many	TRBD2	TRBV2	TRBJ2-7	TGTGCCAGCAGTGGGATAAGCGGGAGATCCGAGCAGTACTTC	CASSGISGRSEQYF
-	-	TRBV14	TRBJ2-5	TGTGCCAGCAGCCAAGAAAAGGGCTACCAAGAGACCCAGTACTTC	CASSQEKGYQETQYF
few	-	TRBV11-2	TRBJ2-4	TGTGCCAGCAGCTCCCCGGTTTGGAGCAAAAACATTCAGTACTTC	CASSSPVWSKNIQYF
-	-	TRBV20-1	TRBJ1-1	TGCAGTGCTAGAGATAGGGAGGATAAAGCTTTCTTT	CSARDREDKAFF
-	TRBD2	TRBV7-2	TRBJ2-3	TGTGCCAGCAGCTTAGACGCGACTAACGGGAGGAGCACAGATACGCAGTATTTT	CASSLDATNGRSTDTQYF
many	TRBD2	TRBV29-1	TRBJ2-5	TGCAGCCTGGGGGGGGAGACCCAGTACTTC	CSLGGETQYF
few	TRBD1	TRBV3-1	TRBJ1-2	TGTGCCAGCAGCACAGGGACAGGTGCGGGCTACACCTTC	CASSTGTGAGYTF
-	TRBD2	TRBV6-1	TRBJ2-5	TGTGCCAGCAGAGACCTAGCGGGACCCACGAAGGGCAATGAGCAGTACTTC	CASRDLAGPTKGNEQYF
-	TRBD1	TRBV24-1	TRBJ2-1	TGTGCCACCAGTGATTACGGGACAGGCGACTACAATGAGCAGTTCTTC	CATSDYGTGDYNEQFF
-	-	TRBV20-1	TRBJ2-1	TGCAGTGCTAGGGCCCCGGCCCCTGTCAATGAGCAGTTCTTC	CSARAPAPVNEQFF
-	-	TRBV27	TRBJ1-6	TGTGCCAGCAGAACTCTTCTACAGGGACGCGGTTCACCCCTCCACTTT	CASRTLLQGRGSPLHF
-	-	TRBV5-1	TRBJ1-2	TGCGCCAGCAGCTCCGGGACGTCACGGTCCTGGGGCTACACCTTC	CASSSGTSRSWGYTF
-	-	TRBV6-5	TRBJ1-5	TGTGCCAGCAGCCGGGACGGGAGGGCGCCCCAGCATTTT	CASSRDGRAPQHF
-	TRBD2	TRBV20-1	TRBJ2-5	TGCAGTGCTAGAGAGTCACTAGCGGGAAAAGAGACCCAGTACTTC	CSARESLAGKETQYF
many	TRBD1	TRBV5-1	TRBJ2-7	TGCGCCAGCAGCCCGGGACAGACCGAGCAGTACTTC	CASSPGQTEQYF
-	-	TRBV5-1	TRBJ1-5	TGCGCCAGCAGCGCGAGCGGGGGAAGGAATCAGCCCCAGCATTTT	CASSASGGRNQPQHF
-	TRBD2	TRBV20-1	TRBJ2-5	TGCAGTGCTGAAAAGGGTAGCGGGAGGGCCGGTGAGACCCAGTACTTC	CSAEKGSGRAGETQYF